Listed below are T cell receptor beta chains from one sample, sequenced in a study of T cells after yellow fever vaccination. Using its own MiXCR run on the 5' RACE reads, TCRdb lists one record per CDR3 protein. The data contain some 110,000 distinct CDR3 sequences, 6.5% to 8% of them singletons. The sample in question was CD4+ T cells sorted from PBMCs, obtained around 10 days after the first yellow fever vaccination. The receptors derive from a man aged 18 to 35 who received the YFV17D yellow fever vaccine. Both conserved end residues are trimmed from each CDR3. Each record gives: CDR3 protein, V gene, clone size, J gene. Where a row states a size, it is once, few, many or the class of an expanded clone; other rows omit it.

cdr3_aa: ASSLTDWQETQY
v_call: TRBV11-2
clone_size: many
j_call: TRBJ2-5

cdr3_aa: ASSQGQNYEQY
v_call: TRBV4-3
clone_size: many
j_call: TRBJ2-7

cdr3_aa: ASSPTRGQGSWGSTDTQY
v_call: TRBV11-1
clone_size: NA
j_call: TRBJ2-3

cdr3_aa: ASSDRYRGHNEQF
v_call: TRBV6-4
clone_size: many
j_call: TRBJ2-1

cdr3_aa: ASRNPGQSNEQF
v_call: TRBV6-1
clone_size: many
j_call: TRBJ2-1

cdr3_aa: ASSTPFRGVGQF
v_call: TRBV7-9
clone_size: few
j_call: TRBJ2-1

cdr3_aa: SARPPGRRGFSPLH
v_call: TRBV20-1
clone_size: few
j_call: TRBJ1-6

cdr3_aa: ASGTGENYGYT
v_call: TRBV10-3
clone_size: many
j_call: TRBJ1-2

cdr3_aa: ASSQDLVDSYEQY
v_call: TRBV4-2
clone_size: many
j_call: TRBJ2-7

cdr3_aa: SASKSGYGGYT
v_call: TRBV20-1
clone_size: few
j_call: TRBJ1-2

cdr3_aa: ASSLAGQGRTEAF
v_call: TRBV5-4
clone_size: NA
j_call: TRBJ1-1

cdr3_aa: ASSLVAGSGGTDTQY
v_call: TRBV7-2
clone_size: many
j_call: TRBJ2-3

cdr3_aa: ASTLGWPSGGKDEQY
v_call: TRBV5-1
clone_size: NA
j_call: TRBJ2-7

cdr3_aa: ASTDSQGAGQY
v_call: TRBV6-2/TRBV6-3
clone_size: many
j_call: TRBJ2-7

cdr3_aa: ASSIRHEQF
v_call: TRBV19
clone_size: few
j_call: TRBJ2-1

cdr3_aa: ASSLAGNNQPQH
v_call: TRBV5-4
clone_size: few
j_call: TRBJ1-5

cdr3_aa: ASSPEEETQY
v_call: TRBV18
clone_size: many
j_call: TRBJ2-5

cdr3_aa: AWTTGGVDEQY
v_call: TRBV30
clone_size: few
j_call: TRBJ2-7

cdr3_aa: ASSFSGASNQPQH
v_call: TRBV12-3/TRBV12-4
clone_size: many
j_call: TRBJ1-5

cdr3_aa: SATNGLTSTETQY
v_call: TRBV20-1
clone_size: many
j_call: TRBJ2-5

cdr3_aa: ASTVGGGLADTQY
v_call: TRBV27
clone_size: many
j_call: TRBJ2-3

cdr3_aa: ATALRGNTEAF
v_call: TRBV7-2
clone_size: many
j_call: TRBJ1-1

cdr3_aa: ASSQRTGYSYGYT
v_call: TRBV4-3
clone_size: many
j_call: TRBJ1-2

cdr3_aa: ASGGQGTPGYT
v_call: TRBV5-6
clone_size: many
j_call: TRBJ1-2

cdr3_aa: AISAGTQNTGELF
v_call: TRBV10-3
clone_size: many
j_call: TRBJ2-2

cdr3_aa: ASSYQGAQDTQY
v_call: TRBV6-5
clone_size: many
j_call: TRBJ2-3

cdr3_aa: AISAEGADTQY
v_call: TRBV10-3
clone_size: many
j_call: TRBJ2-3

cdr3_aa: ASSLSSGGAYEQY
v_call: TRBV12-3/TRBV12-4
clone_size: few
j_call: TRBJ2-7

cdr3_aa: ASSKAQSAQYSNQPQH
v_call: TRBV21-1
clone_size: NA
j_call: TRBJ1-5

cdr3_aa: ASSDRDRTEAF
v_call: TRBV6-1
clone_size: many
j_call: TRBJ1-1

cdr3_aa: ASSTQGASPNIQY
v_call: TRBV5-1
clone_size: few
j_call: TRBJ2-4

cdr3_aa: ASTPGTGNTGELF
v_call: TRBV5-1
clone_size: NA
j_call: TRBJ2-2

cdr3_aa: ASSLDRTTYGYT
v_call: TRBV7-8
clone_size: many
j_call: TRBJ1-2

cdr3_aa: SATPGTGGPNYGYT
v_call: TRBV20-1
clone_size: NA
j_call: TRBJ1-2

cdr3_aa: ASSLTGTAGGELF
v_call: TRBV5-1
clone_size: NA
j_call: TRBJ2-2

cdr3_aa: ASSDRDWRFSGNTIY
v_call: TRBV21-1
clone_size: NA
j_call: TRBJ1-3

cdr3_aa: SGGGGSTDTQY
v_call: TRBV29-1
clone_size: many
j_call: TRBJ2-3

cdr3_aa: ASSPPPGANEQF
v_call: TRBV18
clone_size: few
j_call: TRBJ2-1